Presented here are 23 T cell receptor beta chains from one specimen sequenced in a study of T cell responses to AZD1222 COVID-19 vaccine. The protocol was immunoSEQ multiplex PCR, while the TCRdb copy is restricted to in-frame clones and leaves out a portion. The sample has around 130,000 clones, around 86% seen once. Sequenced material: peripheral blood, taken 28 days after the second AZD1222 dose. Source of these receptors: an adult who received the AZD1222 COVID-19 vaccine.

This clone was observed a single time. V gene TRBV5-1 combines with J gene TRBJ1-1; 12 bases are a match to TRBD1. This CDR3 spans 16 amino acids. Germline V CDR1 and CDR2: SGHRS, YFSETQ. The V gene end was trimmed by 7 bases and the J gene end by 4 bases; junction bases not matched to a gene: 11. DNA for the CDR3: TGCGCCAGCCGGGGGACAGGGGGCTTTCGGAGCACTGAAGCTTTCTTT. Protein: CASRGTGGFRSTEAFF.

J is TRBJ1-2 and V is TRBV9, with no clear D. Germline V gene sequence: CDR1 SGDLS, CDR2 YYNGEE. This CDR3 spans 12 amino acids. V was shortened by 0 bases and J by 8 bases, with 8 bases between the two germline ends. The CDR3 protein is CASSVEGEGYTF. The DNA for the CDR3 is TGTGCCAGCAGCGTAGAGGGCGAGGGCTACACCTTC.

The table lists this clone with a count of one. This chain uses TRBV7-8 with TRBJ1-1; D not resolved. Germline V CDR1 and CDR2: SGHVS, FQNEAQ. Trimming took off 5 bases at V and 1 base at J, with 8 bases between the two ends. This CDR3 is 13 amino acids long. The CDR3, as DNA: TGTGCCAGCAGCGCCCGTGGGAACACTGAAGCTTTCTTT. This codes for CASSARGNTEAFF. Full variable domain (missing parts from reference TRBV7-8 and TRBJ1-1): GAGVSQSPRYKVAKRGQDVALRCDPISGHVSLFWYQQALGQGPEFLTYFQNEAQLDKSGLPSDRFFAERPEGSVSTLKIQRTQQEDSAVYLCASSARGNTEAFFGQGTRLTVV.

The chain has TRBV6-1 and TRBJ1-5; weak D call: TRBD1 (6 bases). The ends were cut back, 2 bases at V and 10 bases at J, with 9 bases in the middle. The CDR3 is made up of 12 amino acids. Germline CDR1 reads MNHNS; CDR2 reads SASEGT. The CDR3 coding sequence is TGTGCCAGCAGTGAAACAGGGATCCCCCAGCATTTT. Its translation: CASSETGIPQHF.

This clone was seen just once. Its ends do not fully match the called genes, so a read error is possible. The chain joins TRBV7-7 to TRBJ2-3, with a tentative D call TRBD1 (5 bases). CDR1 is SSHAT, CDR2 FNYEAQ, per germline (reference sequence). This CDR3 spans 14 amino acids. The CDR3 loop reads CASSSPQGTDTQYF. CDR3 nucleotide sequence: TGTGCTAGCAGCTCCCCACAGGGCACAGATACGCAGTATTTT.

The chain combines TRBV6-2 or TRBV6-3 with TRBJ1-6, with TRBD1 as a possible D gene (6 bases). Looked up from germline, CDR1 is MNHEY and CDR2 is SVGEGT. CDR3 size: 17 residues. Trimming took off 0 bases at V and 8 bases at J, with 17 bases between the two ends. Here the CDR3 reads CASSYSIGGHLHSPLHF. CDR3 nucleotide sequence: TGTGCCAGCAGTTACTCGATTGGGGGCCATTTGCATTCACCCCTCCACTTT.

The CDR3 DNA sequence: TGCAGCGCGGGGACAGGGGCGGTTGGCTACACCTTC. Protein sequence: CSAGTGAVGYTF. The V call is TRBV29-1, the J call TRBJ1-2; 10 nucleotides match TRBD1. Germline V lookup: CDR1 SQVTM, CDR2 ANQGSEA. V shed 7 bases, J shed 7 bases, and the junction held 6 bases outside the gene matches. There are 12 residues in the CDR3.

The CDR3 loop is CAWRLPLVQYF. Here the CDR3 DNA reads TGTGCCTGGAGGCTTCCGTTGGTGCAGTACTTC. The chain is built from TRBV30 and TRBJ2-7; D not certain. Trimming cost V 3 bases and J 9 bases, with 12 bases left between them. CDR1 and CDR2 (germline): GTSNPN, SVGIG (reference sequence). The CDR3 extends over 11 amino acids.

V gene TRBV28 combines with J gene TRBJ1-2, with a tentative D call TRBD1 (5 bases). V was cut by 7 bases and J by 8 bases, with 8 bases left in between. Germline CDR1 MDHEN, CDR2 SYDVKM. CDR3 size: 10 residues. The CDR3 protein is CASNGGGYTF. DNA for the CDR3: TGTGCCAGCAACGGGGGAGGCTACACCTTC.

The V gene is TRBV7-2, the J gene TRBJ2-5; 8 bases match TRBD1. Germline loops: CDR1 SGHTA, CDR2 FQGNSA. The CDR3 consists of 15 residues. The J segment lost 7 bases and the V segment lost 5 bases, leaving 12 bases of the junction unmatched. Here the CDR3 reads CASSDQGQVMGTQYF. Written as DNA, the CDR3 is TGTGCCAGCAGCGACCAGGGACAGGTTATGGGGACCCAGTACTTC. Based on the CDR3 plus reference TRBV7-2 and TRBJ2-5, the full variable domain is GAGVSQSPSNKVTEKGKDVELRCDPISGHTALYWYRQSLGQGLEFLIYFQGNSAPDKSGLPSDRFSAERTGGSVSTLTIQRTQQEDSAVYLCASSDQGQVMGTQYFGPGTRLLVL.

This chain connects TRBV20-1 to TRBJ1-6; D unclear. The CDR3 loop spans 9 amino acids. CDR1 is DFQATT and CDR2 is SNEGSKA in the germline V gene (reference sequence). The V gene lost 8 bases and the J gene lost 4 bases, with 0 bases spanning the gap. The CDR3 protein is CSYNSPLHF. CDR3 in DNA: TGCAGTTATAATTCACCCCTCCACTTT.

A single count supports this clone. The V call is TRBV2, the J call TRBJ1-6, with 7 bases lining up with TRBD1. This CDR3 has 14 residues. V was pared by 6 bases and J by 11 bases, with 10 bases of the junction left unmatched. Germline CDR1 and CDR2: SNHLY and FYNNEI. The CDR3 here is CASRVTGELAPLHF. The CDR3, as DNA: TGTGCCAGCAGGGTCACAGGGGAACTCGCACCCCTCCACTTT. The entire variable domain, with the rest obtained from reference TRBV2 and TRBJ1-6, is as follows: EPEVTQTPSHQVTQMGQEVILRCVPISNHLYFYWYRQILGQKVEFLVSFYNNEISEKSEIFDDQFSVERPDGSNFTLKIRSTKLEDSAMYFCASRVTGELAPLHFGNGTRLTVT.

The CDR3 is CASSPQGNTEAFF. As DNA, the CDR3 is TGTGCCAGCAGTCCCCAGGGGAACACTGAAGCTTTCTTT. The chain combines TRBV12-3 or TRBV12-4 with TRBJ1-1, with a possible D match to TRBD1 (5 bases). There are 13 residues in the CDR3. V was shortened by 5 bases and J by 1 base, with 8 bases between the two germline ends.

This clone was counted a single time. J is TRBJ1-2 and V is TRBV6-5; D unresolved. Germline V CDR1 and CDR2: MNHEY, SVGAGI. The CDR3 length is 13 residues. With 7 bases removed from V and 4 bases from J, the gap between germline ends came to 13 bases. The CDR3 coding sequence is TGTGCCAGCACCTCGGGGAGATTCTATGGCTACACCTTC. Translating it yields CASTSGRFYGYTF.

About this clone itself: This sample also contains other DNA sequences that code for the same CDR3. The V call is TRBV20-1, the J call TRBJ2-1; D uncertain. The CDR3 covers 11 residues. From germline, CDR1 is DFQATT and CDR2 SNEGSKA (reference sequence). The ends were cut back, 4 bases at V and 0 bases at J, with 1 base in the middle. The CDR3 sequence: CSATSYNEQFF. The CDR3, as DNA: TGCAGTGCTACCTCCTACAATGAGCAGTTCTTC.

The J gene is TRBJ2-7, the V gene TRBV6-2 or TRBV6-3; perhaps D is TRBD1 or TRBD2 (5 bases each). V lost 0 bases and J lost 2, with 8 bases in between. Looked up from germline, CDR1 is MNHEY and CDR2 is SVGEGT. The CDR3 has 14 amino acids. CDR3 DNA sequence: TGTGCCAGCAGTTACTCGGGGGTCCCCTACGAGCAGTACTTC. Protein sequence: CASSYSGVPYEQYF.

The CDR3 DNA sequence: TGTGCCAGCAGCTTAGCGGCCGGCACAGATACGCAGTATTTT. It specifies CASSLAAGTDTQYF. The rearrangement links TRBV11-1 to TRBJ2-3; no clear D. Between the trimmed V and J ends, which lost 0 bases and 1 base, there was a span of 5 bases. The CDR3 consists of 14 residues. Per germline, CDR1 SGHAT and CDR2 FQDESV (reference sequence).

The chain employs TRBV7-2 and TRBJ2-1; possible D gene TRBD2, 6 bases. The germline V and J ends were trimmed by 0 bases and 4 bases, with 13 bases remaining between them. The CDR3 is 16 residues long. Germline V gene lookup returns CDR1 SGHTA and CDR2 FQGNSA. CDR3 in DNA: TGTGCCAGCAGCTTAGCGCCCCGGGACTCTTACAATGAGCAGTTCTTC. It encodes CASSLAPRDSYNEQFF.

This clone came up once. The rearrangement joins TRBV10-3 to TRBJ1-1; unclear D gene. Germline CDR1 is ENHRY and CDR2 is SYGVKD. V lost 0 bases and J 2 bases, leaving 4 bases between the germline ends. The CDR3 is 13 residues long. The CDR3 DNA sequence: TGTGCCATCAGTGAGTCCGTAAACACTGAAGCTTTCTTT. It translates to CAISESVNTEAFF.

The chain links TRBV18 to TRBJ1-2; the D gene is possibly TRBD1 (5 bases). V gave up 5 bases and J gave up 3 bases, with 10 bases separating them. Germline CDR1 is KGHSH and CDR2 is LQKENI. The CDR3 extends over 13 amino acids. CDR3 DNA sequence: TGTGCCAGCTCAATGGGGGAGTACTATGGCTACACCTTC. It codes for CASSMGEYYGYTF.

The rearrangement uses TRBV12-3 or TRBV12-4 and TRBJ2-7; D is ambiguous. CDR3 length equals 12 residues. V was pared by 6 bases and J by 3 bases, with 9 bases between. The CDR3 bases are TGTGCCAGCAGAAGGGAAAACTACGAGCAGTACTTC. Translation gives CASRRENYEQYF.

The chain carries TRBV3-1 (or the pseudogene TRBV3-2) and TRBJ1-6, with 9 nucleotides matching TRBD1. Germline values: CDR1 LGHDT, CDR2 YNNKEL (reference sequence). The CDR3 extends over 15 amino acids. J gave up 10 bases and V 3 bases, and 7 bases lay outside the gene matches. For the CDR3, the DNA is TGTGCCAGCAGCCAGCCAGACAGGGGGGTGTCACCCCTCCACTTT. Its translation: CASSQPDRGVSPLHF.

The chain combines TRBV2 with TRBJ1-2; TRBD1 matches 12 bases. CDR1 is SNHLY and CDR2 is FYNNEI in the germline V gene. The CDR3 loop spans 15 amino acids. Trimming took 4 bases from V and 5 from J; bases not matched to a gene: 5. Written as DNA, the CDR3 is TGTGCCAGCAGTGCAGCGGGACAGGGGGCATATGGCTACACCTTC. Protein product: CASSAAGQGAYGYTF.